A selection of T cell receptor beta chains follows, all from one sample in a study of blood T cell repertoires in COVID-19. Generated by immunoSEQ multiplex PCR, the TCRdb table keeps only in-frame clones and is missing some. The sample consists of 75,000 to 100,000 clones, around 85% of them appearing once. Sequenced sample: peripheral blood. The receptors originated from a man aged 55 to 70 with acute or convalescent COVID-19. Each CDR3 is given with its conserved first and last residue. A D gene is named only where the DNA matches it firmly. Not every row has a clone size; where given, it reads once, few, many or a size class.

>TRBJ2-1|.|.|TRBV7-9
TGTGCCAGCAGCTTTGCACAGGGTGGAACCTACAATGAGCAGTTCTTC
CASSFAQGGTYNEQFF
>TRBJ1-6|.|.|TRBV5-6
TGTGCCAGCAGCTTGAGGGCGGGTCGGAGTTCACCCCTCCACTTT
CASSLRAGRSSPLHF
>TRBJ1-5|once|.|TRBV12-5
TGTGCTAGTGGTTTGGTATACGGGGGGCCGGGCAATCAGCCCCAGCATTTT
CASGLVYGGPGNQPQHF
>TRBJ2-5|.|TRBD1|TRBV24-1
TGTGCCACCAGTGATCACCAACAGGGGCAAGAGACCCAGTACTTC
CATSDHQQGQETQYF
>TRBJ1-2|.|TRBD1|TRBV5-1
TGCGCCAGCAGCTGGACAGGTTCTAACTATGGCTACACCTTC
CASSWTGSNYGYTF
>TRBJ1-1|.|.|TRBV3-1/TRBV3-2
TGTGCCAGCAGCCAAGGTCTCGTGGCTGGGGCTCTTTCTGAAGCTTTCTTT
CASSQGLVAGALSEAFF
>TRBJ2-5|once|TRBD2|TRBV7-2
TGTGCCAGCAGCTTTACTAGCGGCAGTTGGGAGACCCAGTACTTC
CASSFTSGSWETQYF
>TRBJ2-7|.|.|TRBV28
TGTGCCAGCATCCGACCCGGGTTGAGCGAGCGGTTGTACTTC
CASIRPGLSERLYF
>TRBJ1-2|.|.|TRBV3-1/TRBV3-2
TGTGCCAGCAGCCAAGAGGTCAGGTCGGGCTACACCTTC
CASSQEVRSGYTF
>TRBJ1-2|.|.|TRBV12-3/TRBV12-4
TGTGCCAGCAGTTTACGGGACATAACCACCTTC
CASSLRDITTF
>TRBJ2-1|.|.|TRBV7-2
TGTGCCAGCAGCGTCCAAGCCGTAGCGGCGATCAATGAGCAGTTCTTC
CASSVQAVAAINEQFF
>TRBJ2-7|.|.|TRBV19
TGTGCCAGTAGTTTTCGGGCGGGAAACTACGAGCAGTACTTC
CASSFRAGNYEQYF
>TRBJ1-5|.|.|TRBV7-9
TGTGCCAGCAGCTTCGGGAAATTTAGCAATCAGCCCCAGCATTTT
CASSFGKFSNQPQHF
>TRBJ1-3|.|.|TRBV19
TGTGCCAGTAGTATTTGGGACACTTCTGGAAACACCATATATTTT
CASSIWDTSGNTIYF
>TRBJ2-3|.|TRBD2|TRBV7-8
TGTGCCAGCAGCTTAAGGCTAGCGGGGGGTCAGGATACGCAGTATTTT
CASSLRLAGGQDTQYF
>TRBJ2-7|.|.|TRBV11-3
TGTGCCAGCAGCTTAGCACAGGGTACTAGAGAGCAGTACTTC
CASSLAQGTREQYF
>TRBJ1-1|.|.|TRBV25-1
TGTGCCAGCAGTGAACGCGCGAACACTGAAGCTTTCTTT
CASSERANTEAFF
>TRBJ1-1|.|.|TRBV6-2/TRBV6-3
TGTGCCAGCAGTTACGGTAGCCGGGAAGCTTTCTTT
CASSYGSREAFF
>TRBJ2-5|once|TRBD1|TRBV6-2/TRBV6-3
TGTGCCAGCAGTACAGGGGGGCCCGGGACCCAGTACTTC
CASSTGGPGTQYF
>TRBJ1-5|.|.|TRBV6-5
TGTGCCAGCAGTTACTCTAGTACAGGGTATCAGCCCCAGCATTTT
CASSYSSTGYQPQHF
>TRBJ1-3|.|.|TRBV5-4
TGTGCCAGCAGCTTTGGGGGCCCGGTAGCGGGAAACACCATATATTTT
CASSFGGPVAGNTIYF
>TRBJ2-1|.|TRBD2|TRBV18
TGTGCCGGGACTAGCGGGATCGTGGGAAATGAGCAGTTCTTC
CAGTSGIVGNEQFF
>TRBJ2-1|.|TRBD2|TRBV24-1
TGTGCCACCAGTGATTCCGGAGCGGGGTCCTACAATGAGCAGTTCTTC
CATSDSGAGSYNEQFF
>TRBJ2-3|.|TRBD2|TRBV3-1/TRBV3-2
TGTGCCAGCAGCCTCGGCGGGGGGGCCGCAGATACGCAGTATTTT
CASSLGGGAADTQYF
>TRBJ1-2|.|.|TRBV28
TGTGCCAGCAGTACGCTTCAGGGCGGCTACACCTTC
CASSTLQGGYTF
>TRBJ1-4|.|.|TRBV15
TGTGCCACCGGTCGGAAGGGGATAGAAAAACTGTTTTTT
CATGRKGIEKLFF
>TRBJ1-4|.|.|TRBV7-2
TGTGCCAGCAGCTTAGTGTTAGTGCCTAATGAAAAACTGTTTTTT
CASSLVLVPNEKLFF
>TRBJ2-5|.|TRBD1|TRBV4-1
TGCGCCAGCAGCCAGACAGGGAACCAAGAGACCCAGTACTTC
CASSQTGNQETQYF
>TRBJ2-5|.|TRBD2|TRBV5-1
TGCGCCAGCAGCTATTCCGGGACTAGCGGGAGGGCCGGAGAGACCCAGTACTTC
CASSYSGTSGRAGETQYF
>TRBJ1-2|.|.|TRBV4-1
TGCGCCAGCAGCCAAGTCGCCCAGGGTACGGGCTATGGCTACACCTTC
CASSQVAQGTGYGYTF
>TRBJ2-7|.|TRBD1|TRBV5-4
TGTGCCAGCAGCTCTACCGGGACAGTATACGAGCAGTACTTC
CASSSTGTVYEQYF
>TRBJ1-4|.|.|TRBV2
TGTGCCAGCAGGTCCGCGGATTCCATAGGGGGAAAACTGTTTTTT
CASRSADSIGGKLFF
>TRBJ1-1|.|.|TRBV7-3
TGTGCCAGCAGCTTAACGAGATCTGGGACTGGCACTGAAGCTTTCTTT
CASSLTRSGTGTEAFF
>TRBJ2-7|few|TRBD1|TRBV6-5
TGTGCCAGCAGTAGACAGGGGGCATCCTACGAGCAGTACTTC
CASSRQGASYEQYF
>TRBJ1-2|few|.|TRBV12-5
TGTGCTAGTGGTTTGGGGATCGTTACAGGGTCTTTATTGAAGGGCTACACCTTC
CASGLGIVTGSLLKGYTF
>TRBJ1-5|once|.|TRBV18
TGTGCCAGCTCACAACAGGGACCTCCTATTAATCAGCCCCAGCATTTT
CASSQQGPPINQPQHF
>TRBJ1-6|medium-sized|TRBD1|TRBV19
TGTGCCAGTAGTATACAAGGGACAGGGCGTTACAGTAATTCACCCCTCCACTTT
CASSIQGTGRYSNSPLHF
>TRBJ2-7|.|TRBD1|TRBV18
TGTGCCAGCTCACCCCTCGGACAGGGGATAAACGAGCAGTACTTC
CASSPLGQGINEQYF
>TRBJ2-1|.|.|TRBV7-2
TGTGCCAGCAGCTTAGCGGGAGCGGCCTACAATGAGCAGTTCTTC
CASSLAGAAYNEQFF
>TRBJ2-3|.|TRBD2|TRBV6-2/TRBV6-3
TGTGCCAGCAGCTTACGGGGGGTAGATACGCAGTATTTT
CASSLRGVDTQYF
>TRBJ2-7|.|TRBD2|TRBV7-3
TGTGCCAGCAGCTTCAATCGGGCGGGAGGAATTCGGGAGCAGTACTTC
CASSFNRAGGIREQYF
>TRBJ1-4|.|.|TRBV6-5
TGTGCCAGCGTTGGGGGCAAGGATGAAAAACTGTTTTTT
CASVGGKDEKLFF